One and the same sample provided the 2 T cell receptor beta chains below, sequenced in a study of blood T cell repertoires in COVID-19. Sequencing was performed with immunoSEQ multiplex PCR; in TCRdb, only in-frame clones are kept and a portion is missing. The sample lists about 150,000 clones; roughly 80% were seen once. Sequencing was carried out using peripheral blood. The receptor source for this set is an elderly woman with acute or convalescent COVID-19.

The V call is TRBV5-4, the J call TRBJ2-3; TRBD2 matches at 7 bases. In germline, CDR1 is SGHNT, CDR2 YYREEE (reference sequence). There are 15 residues in the CDR3. The V and J ends lost 4 bases and 2 bases, in that order; junction bases with no gene match: 7. The CDR3 nucleotides read TGTGCCAGCAGCATTGGGGGGGAACTCACAGATACGCAGTATTTT. Its translation is CASSIGGELTDTQYF.

The rearrangement joins TRBV7-2 to TRBJ2-3; 8 bases are a match to TRBD2. This CDR3 spans 18 amino acids. Germline CDR1 and CDR2: SGHTA and FQGNSA. Losses at the gene ends were 2 bases for V and 5 bases for J; bases not matched to a gene: 15. CDR3: CASSLIVSFAGGGDTQYF. The DNA of the CDR3 is TGTGCCAGCAGCTTAATAGTGTCATTCGCGGGGGGAGGAGATACGCAGTATTTT.